A single sample gave rise to the 3 T cell receptor beta chains below, sequenced in a study of identical twins. In TCRdb, the 5' RACE reads were re-called with MiXCR into one record per CDR3 protein. The data contain about 890,000 distinct CDR3 sequences, approximately 13% of them seen just once; the ten biggest clones take up around 1.5%. This sample was also put to use in a study of yellow fever vaccine responses in identical twins.

Sample: PBMCs. The receptors here all came from a woman between 18 and 30 years old in good health.

This clonotype was seen only a few times. J is TRBJ2-1 and V is TRBV6-5; the match to TRBD2 covers 7 bases. The trim removed 0 bases at V and 9 bases at J, leaving 14 bases unmatched. The germline V gene has CDR1 MNHEY and CDR2 SVGAGI. This CDR3 comprises 17 residues. The CDR3 DNA sequence: TGTGCCAGCAGTTACTCGCCAGCGGGGTGGGCTTCGGGTGAGCAGTTCTTC. As protein: CASSYSPAGWASGEQFF.

This clonotype showed up just once. The chain uses TRBV4-1 and TRBJ1-2; D not resolved. V gave up 4 bases and J gave up 6 bases, with 12 bases separating them. The CDR3 runs 13 residues. Germline values: CDR1 MGHRA, CDR2 YSYEKL. As DNA, the CDR3 is TGCGCCAGCAGCCCCACGGCGGTTAATGGCTACACCTTC. It is translated as CASSPTAVNGYTF.

The rearrangement links TRBV20-1 to TRBJ2-1; 10 bases are shared with TRBD2. V gave up 3 bases and J gave up 3 bases; unmatched junction bases: 5. CDR1 is DFQATT, CDR2 SNEGSKA, per germline (reference sequence). The CDR3 length is 15 residues. DNA of the CDR3: TGCAGTGCTAGCCCCCTAGCGGGAGACTACAATGAGCAGTTCTTC. Residues: CSASPLAGDYNEQFF.